This TCR beta chain was documented in a study of cytomegalovirus exposure and HLA in healthy donors (dated by TCRdb to about 2017). Looking at the study overall: In an earlier analysis of 587 of the donors, under 300 Gb of sequence data and some 100 million unique TCR beta sequences from 150 million to 200 million T cells were reported. An early release covering roughly 640 HLA-typed donors comprised 300 to 350 gigabases of sequencing data and roughly 85 million unique TCR sequences. The genetic ancestry cluster associated with self-reported Caucasian donors included over 80% of the roughly 400 genotyped donors. The study was designed to test whether signatures of past pathogen exposure could be identified by cataloging public T cell receptors. The study used immunosequencing to profile the T cell repertoires of approximately 630 subjects and linked those repertoires to cytomegalovirus serostatus. Besides the first cohort of under 700 subjects, a separate validation cohort made up of some 110 different subjects was used. High-throughput TCR immunosequencing, statistical association of individual TCRs with disease status, and machine learning were combined to predict cytomegalovirus infection status. A later analysis re-analyzed previously published TCR beta repertoires from 650 to 800 donors and added high-resolution HLA genotyping to study TCR occurrence patterns. The later analysis used no new phenotypic data to find candidate immune exposures, relying instead on TCR beta sequences and their occurrence across donors. An earlier analysis of fewer than 700 of the donors applied high-throughput TCR beta sequencing to assess whether each TCR beta V gene segment acted as functional or pseudogenic. Donor age, sex, ethnicity and CMV serostatus were compiled alongside the repertoire data. Genome-wide SNP genotypes for about 65% of the roughly 700 donors were used in a later genetic analysis, which treated that subset as a discovery cohort. Every repertoire in the discovery cohort had been generated on one and the same sequencing platform. HLA typing covered class I and class II loci at four-digit resolution. The number of typed donors differed by locus: 629-630 for A, B, C, DRB1 and DQB1; 500 to 550 for DQA1; 600 to 610 for DPA1; and some 430 for DPB1. Five DR-DQ haplotypes were handled as single units for association and clustering because linkage in the cohort was strong. Among several hundred genotyped donors of the cohort, an average of about 240,000 unique TCR beta nucleotide sequences was sequenced per donor, of which about 19% were non-productive. Results the study describes overall, beyond this receptor: Immune exposure information for the cohort was limited to CMV serostatus. When HLA alleles, especially DR and DQ, strongly co-occurred, TCR associations were difficult to assign to individual alleles. Linkage disequilibrium might explain the correlated functional status among segregating V segments, but an unknown experimental factor could not be excluded. A later analysis found that HLA-associated TCR beta chains were more clonally expanded and had lower generation probabilities than equally common non-associated chains. In vitro tests confirmed that three of the cytomegalovirus-associated TCR beta chains recognize cytomegalovirus antigens. An earlier analysis of several hundred of the donors showed that most TCR beta V segments appeared in productive rearrangements either about 87% or about 30% of the time, which broadly matched IMGT annotations. The study listed 164 TCR beta chains as associated with cytomegalovirus. A later genetic analysis associated a missense DCLRE1C variant with V-gene and J-gene trimming of TCR beta chains, and an independent cohort replicated the association. Most TCR sequences were observed very rarely across donors, whereas some public TCRs were present in many individuals. According to the authors, the approach could potentially be generalized to other disease states and immunological phenotypes. According to a later genetic analysis, donors in an Asian-associated ancestry cluster had fewer N-insertions in productive TCRs than the approximately 650-donor mean. A cluster of highly shared sequence variants was judged likely to represent a technical artifact of the sequencing pipeline. Because counts were too low, seventeen rarely observed V segments, including chromosome 9 orphons, were excluded from the earlier analysis of 587 of the donors. According to a later analysis, TCR association rates differed among HLA loci, with DRB1 alleles showing the most associated TCRs and HLA-C alleles showing the fewest. In both the original and validation cohorts, the classifier was reported to diagnose cytomegalovirus status with high specificity and sensitivity. In a later analysis, most CMV-associated TCR beta chains were found to appear HLA-restricted, with HLA associations seemingly driven largely by CMV exposure. According to a later analysis, parvovirus B19, influenza, CMV and Epstein-Barr virus appeared linked to several top co-occurrence clusters. At a false discovery rate of 0.05, a later analysis linked some 18,000 TCR beta sequences to specific HLA alleles. Because HLA typing was unavailable for some donors at each locus, only the typed subset was used in association tests. This cohort had only TCR beta chains sequenced, and the lack of alpha or paired-chain data limited which features could be detected. A further reported finding was that TCR beta sequences accurately predicted the HLA-A and HLA-B alleles for most subjects in the first cohort. Sequencing depth was assumed to be roughly uniform across donors in the presence/absence analyses, though that assumption may not hold.

In total, 500 to 700 healthy bone marrow donors made up the cohort. All cohort members were sampled while nominally healthy, although unrecorded immune exposures were likely present. The donor was CMV seropositive and belonged to the group of 250 to 300 seropositive cohort members. A peripheral blood sample was collected from each donor, and TCR beta sequencing was performed on peripheral blood mononuclear cells. Genomic DNA extraction from the blood cell samples was performed with the Qiagen DNeasy Blood Extraction Kit. On this clone itself: Its antigen is unknown. No base qualities exist here, and no much larger clone lies one base off it. Within the sample, other DNA sequences also encode this same CDR3.

The library came from the immunoSEQ multiplex PCR assay. For the multiplex PCR, a mixture combining 60 forward primers for TCR Vbeta segments and 13 reverse primers for TCR Jbeta segments was used. The CDR3 region of rearranged TCR beta genes was amplified from genomic DNA with a multiplex PCR assay. The Illumina HiSeq System was used to sequence the amplified TCR beta libraries as 87-base-pair reads. The published analysis was carried out like this. In a later analysis, tens of millions of unique TCR beta chains were counted across the 690 or so repertoires, and about 9.9 million of these chains were shared by at least two donors. To remove PCR and sequencing errors, raw reads were error-corrected and collapsed into unique sequences using a nearest-neighbor algorithm that merged closely related sequences. V, D and J gene segments were assigned by aligning CDR3 sequences to IMGT reference sequences. For a sequence to be retained, a match of at least six nucleotides was required to both a V gene segment and a J gene segment. Rearrangements were classified as productive when the CDR3 lacked stop codons and remained in frame with V and J, and all other rearrangements were classified as non-productive. CDR3 was defined by IMGT convention, running from the second conserved V-encoded cysteine to the conserved J-encoded phenylalanine. In an earlier analysis of approximately 590 of the donors, sequences lacking an unambiguous match to a single V gene segment were excluded. An earlier analysis of almost 600 of the donors classified V segments as functional when productive rearrangements were above 56.7% and as segregating when the standard deviation between donors was above 5%. To diagnose cytomegalovirus status from the catalog of TCR beta chain sequences, a statistical classification framework was built. In a later analysis, TCR nucleotide sequences were compared against IMGT/GENE-DB human TR gene sequences so that V and J genes could be assigned. Using the TCRdist pipeline, a later analysis assigned CDR3 sequences along with most-parsimonious VDJ recombination scenarios. In a later analysis, each TCR beta chain was defined by its CDR3 amino acid sequence together with its V-gene family, and reads lacking a unique V-gene family were excluded. As a way to deal with suspected cross-contamination and a sequencing artifact, a later analysis dropped more than 500 nucleotide sequences that were highly shared and had low generation probability. A later analysis calculated a clonal expansion index for each public chain from normalized within-repertoire ranks of inferred template counts. In a later analysis, generation probabilities were computed with a VDJ recombination model fitted to out-of-frame rearrangements, and the resulting probabilities were checked against IGoR. A later analysis scored TCR-TCR, TCR-HLA and TCR-CMV co-occurrence with hypergeometric tests, applying a repertoire-size bias correction to TCR pairs. False discovery rates were estimated in a later analysis by permuting HLA or CMV assignments 20 times. A later analysis grouped co-occurring TCRs with DBSCAN, adding TCRdist sequence similarity when clustering within HLA-allele-positive subsets. Repertoires with fewer than 30,000 or more than 120,000 public chains were left out of co-occurrence clustering, as were five repertoires with anomalous nucleotide sharing. The table comes from immuneACCESS by way of TCRdb, which keeps in-frame sequences with V and J called. Part of the clones is missing from these tables; in studies checked, under half for an unresolved V gene and the rest for unknown reasons. That table is the source of V, J and clone size, and D and trimming were worked out from the DNA. The sample includes about 81,000 clones, with 77% observed a single time. The ten most abundant clones make up roughly 3% of the sample.

The sequence derives from a man in his forties or fifties in good health and CMV-seropositive. Material: PBMCs.

In nucleotide form, the sequence is TGTGCCAGCAGTCATGGCTACAGCTTTAATGAAAAACTGTTTTTT. Its protein reads: CASSHGYSFNEKLFF. The V gene is TRBV14 and the J gene is TRBJ1-4; no D segment can be confidently identified. V is pared back by 6 bases and J by 4 bases, with 15 bases lying between the germline termini. CDR1 is given as SGHDN and CDR2 as FVKESK, both from the germline V gene. From cysteine to phenylalanine, the CDR3 is 15 amino acids long. CDR3 DNA only is kept here, 45 bases in frame from base 1.